This TCR beta chain was sequenced during a study of chemoradiotherapy in HPV16-positive cancers. About the study: A couple of HPV16-positive patients' cells yielded candidate HPV-specific clones and common motifs.

The assay was immunoSEQ multiplex PCR, and TCRdb's table has in-frame clones only and misses some. The data contain 4,000 to 5,500 clones, about four fifths of them singletons. Looked up from germline, CDR1 is SQVTM and CDR2 is ANQGSEA. The ends were cut back, 6 bases at V and 4 bases at J, with 18 bases in the middle. This CDR3 contains 14 residues. Points from the study as a whole: Candidate HPV-specific clones and E7-related TCR motifs grew in tumor during treatment. HPV-specific T cells were functionally defined from only a couple of HPV16-positive patients.

Comments on this clone: What it binds is not known.

This TCR was recovered from a human donor with HPV-associated anogenital cancer. This chain uses TRBV29-1 with TRBJ2-5; D is possibly TRBD1 (8 bases). The input for sequencing was tumor tissue, taken from a patient who underwent chemoradiotherapy. The CDR3 DNA sequence: TGCAGCGTGGATCCACAGGGGGAGGGAGAGACCCAGTACTTC. Protein product: CSVDPQGEGETQYF.